Reported below is one T cell receptor beta chain. The sample is drawn from a study of CD8+ T cells in alopecia areata. The CDR3 consists of 13 residues. The germline V gene encodes CDR1 MGHDK and CDR2 SYGVNS. The V gene lost 4 bases and the J gene lost 8 bases, with 14 bases spanning the gap. Following RNA extraction, reverse transcription yielded cDNA that acted as the sequencing template. Here immunoSEQ multiplex PCR was the method, and the copy in TCRdb shows in-frame clones only, minus some. The table records approximately 210,000 clones, less than 65% of them present only once. The treatment: oral pan-JAK inhibitor, 5-10 mg twice daily.

This specimen consisted of CD4+ T cells sorted from blood, obtained at week 4, from a patient treated with tofacitinib. This TCR was sampled from a human donor with alopecia areata. V gene TRBV25-1 combines with J gene TRBJ1-2; no clear D gene. The DNA of the CDR3 is TGTGCCAGCAGTGCCCGGACGGGCGGGGGCTACACCTTC. This gives the protein CASSARTGGGYTF.